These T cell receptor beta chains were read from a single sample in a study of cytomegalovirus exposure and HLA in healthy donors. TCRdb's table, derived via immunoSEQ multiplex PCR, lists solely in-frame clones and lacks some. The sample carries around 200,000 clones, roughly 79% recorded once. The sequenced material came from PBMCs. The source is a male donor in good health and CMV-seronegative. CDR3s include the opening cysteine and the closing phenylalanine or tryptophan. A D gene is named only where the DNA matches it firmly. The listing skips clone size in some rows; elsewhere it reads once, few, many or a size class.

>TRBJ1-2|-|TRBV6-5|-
TGTGCCGCCGTAGCGGTCGGCGGCTACACCTTC
CAAVAVGGYTF
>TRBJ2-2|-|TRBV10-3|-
TGTGCCATCAGGCCCGGGGACGGGGAGCTGTTTTTT
CAIRPGDGELFF
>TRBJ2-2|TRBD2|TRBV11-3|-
TGTGCCAGCAGCTCTAGCGGGGGGGGCACCGGGGAGCTGTTTTTT
CASSSSGGGTGELFF
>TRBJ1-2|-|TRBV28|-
TGTGCCAGCAGTTTTCGTGGCTACACCTTC
CASSFRGYTF
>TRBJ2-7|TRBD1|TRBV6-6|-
TGTGCCAGCAGTTACTTTCGACAGGGGACCTACGAGCAGTACTTC
CASSYFRQGTYEQYF
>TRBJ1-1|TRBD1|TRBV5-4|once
TGTGCCAGCAGCTCACCCGGACAGGGGAACACTGAAGCTTTCTTT
CASSSPGQGNTEAFF
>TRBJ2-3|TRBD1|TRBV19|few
TGTGCCAGTAGTATTCGGGGACAGGGGGCCGTTGGAGATACGCAGTATTTT
CASSIRGQGAVGDTQYF
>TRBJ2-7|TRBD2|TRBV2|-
TGTGCCAGCAGTGAATTCCCTAGCGGGGTAACCTACGAGCAGTACTTC
CASSEFPSGVTYEQYF
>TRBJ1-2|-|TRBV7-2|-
TGTGCCAGCAGCCAACCGGAGCAGGGGAATGGCTACACCTTC
CASSQPEQGNGYTF
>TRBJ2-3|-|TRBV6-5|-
TGTGCCAGCACTCACCCCGGACAAGATACGCAGTATTTT
CASTHPGQDTQYF